This T cell receptor (beta chain) was sequenced in a study of blood T cells in healthy people across ages. Study-wide points: Unsorted PBMC input precluded a conclusive naive versus antigen-experienced comparison. Whereas aged donors had fewer naive CD4+ cells, long-lived donors had more of them and higher diversity.

Concerning this clonotype itself: Its antigen is not known.

Sample-barcoded 5' priming and a J-beta primer mix drove a second PCR of about 7 to 12 cycles. TCRdb re-derived calls from the 5' RACE reads in MiXCR, one entry per CDR3 protein. This table holds 1.6 million or so distinct CDR3 sequences, about 32% found once. Each sample had at least 6.5 million PBMCs isolated. The material sequenced was blood. The clonotype comes from a woman aged 25-40 years in good health.

The CDR3 region is CSARDPSSAADTQYF. CDR3 coding DNA: TGCAGTGCTAGAGATCCCAGTAGCGCCGCAGATACGCAGTATTTT. The chain has TRBV20-1 and TRBJ2-3, with D possibly TRBD2 on 5 matching bases. With 0 bases removed from V and 4 bases from J, the gap between germline ends came to 14 bases. Germline V lookup: CDR1 DFQATT, CDR2 SNEGSKA (reference sequence). CDR3 length: 15 residues.